These 11 T cell receptor beta chains were sequenced from one sample in a study of PD-1 blockade in classical Hodgkin lymphoma. Profiled with immunoSEQ multiplex PCR; TCRdb holds only in-frame clones, not every one. Of around 26,000 clones detected, roughly three quarters appear once; the ten largest clones hold approximately 3.3%. Relapses following autologous stem cell transplantation were seen in all patients, with brentuximab vedotin exposure varying. The sequencing here drew on peripheral blood mononuclear cells (PBMCs), taken at baseline. These receptors came from a human donor with classical Hodgkin lymphoma.

The gene calls are TRBV6-5 and TRBJ1-1; a possible D gene is TRBD1 (6 bases). V lost 2 bases and J lost 1, with 8 bases in between. The V gene's germline CDR1 is MNHEY and CDR2 SVGAGI. This CDR3 has 14 residues. The CDR3 here is CASSYGGQNTEAFF. The DNA of the CDR3 is TGTGCCAGCAGTTACGGGGGACAGAACACTGAAGCTTTCTTT.

The chain joins TRBV5-6 to TRBJ2-3; D call uncertain. V dropped 2 bases and J dropped 1 base, with 11 bases sitting between them. Per germline, CDR1 SGHDT and CDR2 YYEEEE. This CDR3 is built from 15 residues. CDR3 sequence: CASSLREGGTDTQYF. The CDR3 DNA sequence: TGTGCCAGCAGCTTAAGGGAAGGAGGCACAGATACGCAGTATTTT.

The chain carries TRBV30 and TRBJ2-7; D is undetermined. This CDR3 comprises 13 residues. The germline V and J ends were trimmed by 0 bases and 3 bases, with 9 bases remaining between them. The germline gives CDR1 GTSNPN, CDR2 SVGIG (reference sequence). The DNA of the CDR3 is TGTGCCTGGAGTGTAAGGGCCTTCTACGAGCAGTACTTC. This sequence encodes CAWSVRAFYEQYF.

By its share, this clone is medium-sized (0.01 to 0.1%). Here the CDR3 reads CTTSLGGAFTGELFF. In DNA, the CDR3 is TGCACCACCTCACTGGGGGGGGCCTTCACCGGGGAGCTGTTTTTT. This rearrangement joins TRBV1 to TRBJ2-2; the table calls TRBD2, which could not be checked here. TRBV1 has pseudogene status. The CDR3 runs to 15 residues.

V is TRBV10-2 and J is TRBJ2-1, with 8 nucleotides matching TRBD2. Trimming at V came to 8 bases and at J to 5 bases, leaving 11 bases not matched to a gene. The CDR3 loop spans 15 amino acids. Per the germline V gene, CDR1 is WSHSY and CDR2 is SAAADI. Here the CDR3 reads CASSSLAGGNNEQFF. CDR3 nucleotide sequence: TGCGCCAGCTCCTCGCTGGCGGGGGGCAACAATGAGCAGTTCTTC.

This rearrangement joins TRBV4-3 to TRBJ2-1; unclear D gene. Trimming cost V 0 bases and J 8 bases, with 14 bases left between them. The germline CDR1 and CDR2 sequences are LGHNA and YSLEER. This CDR3 is built from 15 residues. In DNA, the CDR3 is TGCGCCAGCAGCCAAGAAGTTCGGGTTGGTCATGAGCAGTTCTTC. Its translation: CASSQEVRVGHEQFF.

The chain uses TRBV9 and TRBJ2-7, with 11 bases lining up with TRBD2. V was clipped by 0 bases and J by 2 bases; unmatched bases: 4. Germline loops: CDR1 SGDLS, CDR2 YYNGEE. This CDR3 region has 16 residues. The CDR3 loop reads CASSVGYSGGAYEQYF. The CDR3 DNA follows: TGTGCCAGCAGCGTAGGATATAGCGGGGGGGCCTACGAGCAGTACTTC.

This chain uses TRBV6-5 with TRBJ1-2; D is uncertain. From germline, CDR1 is MNHEY and CDR2 SVGAGI. The length of the CDR3 is 12 residues. V was cut by 6 bases and J by 5 bases, with 10 bases left in between. CDR3 loop: CASRERLYGYTF. The CDR3 DNA is TGTGCCAGCAGAGAACGATTGTATGGCTACACCTTC.

The chain has TRBV27 and TRBJ2-3; TRBD2 is a possible D gene (6 bases). This CDR3 has 16 amino acids. CDR1 MNHEY and CDR2 SMNVEV come from the germline V gene (reference sequence). The V end was cut by 4 bases, the J end by 2 bases, with 16 bases between. In DNA form, the CDR3 reads TGTGCCAGCAGTTCCCTTTTAGCGGAGCTCACAGATACGCAGTATTTT. Protein sequence: CASSSLLAELTDTQYF.

The count of this clone is one. V gene TRBV27 combines with J gene TRBJ2-6, with no clear D. The CDR3 totals 17 residues. CDR1 is MNHEY, CDR2 SMNVEV, per germline (reference sequence). The V end lost 5 bases, the J end lost 0 bases, and 14 bases lay between the germline ends. This chain's CDR3 is CASSPIPSYSGANVLTF. For the CDR3, the DNA is TGTGCCAGCAGTCCCATCCCCTCGTACTCTGGGGCCAACGTCCTGACTTTC. The whole variable domain, remainder taken from reference TRBV27 and TRBJ2-6, is EAQVTQNPRYLITVTGKKLTVTCSQNMNHEYMSWYRQDPGLGLRQIYYSMNVEVTDKGDVPEGYKVSRKEKRNFPLILESPSPNQTSLYFCASSPIPSYSGANVLTFGAGSRLTVL.

This clone was detected only a few times. This sequence joins TRBV5-4 and TRBJ2-7, with 7 bases fitting TRBD1. V lost 4 bases to trimming and J lost 3 bases; unmatched junction nucleotides: 7. CDR3 size: 14 residues. The germline V gene has CDR1 SGHNT and CDR2 YYREEE (reference sequence). The CDR3 spells CASSRGGAGYEQYF. Written as DNA, the CDR3 is TGTGCCAGCAGCCGAGGGGGCGCAGGCTACGAGCAGTACTTC.